This is a list of T cell receptor beta chains from one sample in a study of T cells in tumors after PD-1 blockade. Generated by immunoSEQ multiplex PCR, the TCRdb table keeps only in-frame clones and is missing some. Among around 45,000 clones, more than 60% were seen once, and the ten largest hold approximately 7.9%. Specimen: PBMCs, collected before anti-PD-1 therapy. These TCRs come from a human donor with advanced basal cell or squamous cell carcinoma (not recorded which). Each CDR3 is given with its conserved first and last residue. Fields, in order: D gene, J gene, V gene, clone size, CDR3 DNA, CDR3 protein. A D gene is named only where the DNA matches it firmly. Size is stated for part of the rows, as once, few or many counts, or as a class when the clone is expanded.

>TRBD1|TRBJ2-7|TRBV24-1|once
TGTGCCACCAGTGACATGGGACAGTTTGAGCAGTACTTC
CATSDMGQFEQYF
>NA|TRBJ1-1|TRBV5-5|NA
TGTGCCAGCAGCTTTGGGTCCCTGAACACTGAAGCTTTCTTT
CASSFGSLNTEAFF
>NA|TRBJ2-1|TRBV5-6|NA
TGTGCCAGCAGCGGGGGACCCCCTCGAGCTAATGAGCAGTTCTTC
CASSGGPPRANEQFF
>NA|TRBJ2-1|TRBV2|NA
TGTGCCAGCAGCCCCTTACGCCCGGGACAACTACACAATGAGCAGTTCTTC
CASSPLRPGQLHNEQFF
>NA|TRBJ1-3|TRBV6-1|NA
TGTGCCAGCAGTGAAGCACGATCAGGTGGAAACACCATATATTTT
CASSEARSGGNTIYF
>NA|TRBJ2-7|TRBV6-5|NA
TGTGCCAGCAGTTCCAGAAACGACTACGAGCAGTACTTC
CASSSRNDYEQYF
>TRBD2|TRBJ2-1|TRBV3-1/TRBV3-2|few
TGTGCCAGCAGCCGCCTCGGGGGAGGGCCGGGGAATGAGCAGTTCTTC
CASSRLGGGPGNEQFF
>NA|TRBJ2-1|TRBV10-3|NA
TGTGCCATCGGCCCCGGCAATGAGCAGTTCTTC
CAIGPGNEQFF
>NA|TRBJ2-2|TRBV5-4|NA
TGTGCCAGCAGCCGGAGTCCGGGACGGAAGAACACCGGGGAGCTGTTTTTT
CASSRSPGRKNTGELFF
>NA|TRBJ2-7|TRBV11-1|NA
TGTGCCAGCAGCTTAAGCTCCTACGAGCAGTACTTC
CASSLSSYEQYF
>NA|TRBJ2-3|TRBV18|NA
TGTGCCAGCTCACCATTTTCAGATACGCAGTATTTT
CASSPFSDTQYF
>NA|TRBJ1-6|TRBV5-1|NA
TGCGCCAGCAGCTTGGGGGACACAAATTCACCCCTCCACTTT
CASSLGDTNSPLHF
>TRBD1|TRBJ2-2|TRBV7-9|NA
TGTGCCAGCAGCCCACCCGGGACAGGGGACACCGGGGAGCTGTTTTTT
CASSPPGTGDTGELFF
>TRBD1|TRBJ1-6|TRBV4-2|many
TGTGCCAGCAGCCTCGGAGGGGGCAGTAATTCACCCCTCCACTTT
CASSLGGGSNSPLHF
>NA|TRBJ2-3|TRBV15|NA
TGTGCCACCAGCATCGTAGGGGTCACAGATACGCAGTATTTT
CATSIVGVTDTQYF
>NA|TRBJ2-4|TRBV2|NA
TGTGCCAGCACACCTTTCATGGGGGAAAACATTCAGTACTTC
CASTPFMGENIQYF
>TRBD1|TRBJ1-1|TRBV5-4|NA
TGTGCCAGCAGGGATGACAGGGATAAAGCTTTCTTT
CASRDDRDKAFF
>TRBD2|TRBJ2-7|TRBV7-2|NA
TGTGCCAGCAGCTATATCAGCGGGAGCCGATTGTGGGAGCAGTACTTC
CASSYISGSRLWEQYF
>NA|TRBJ1-3|TRBV4-2|NA
TGTGCCAGCAGCCAAGTTGGGTTCGACATCTCTGGAAACACCATATATTTT
CASSQVGFDISGNTIYF
>NA|TRBJ1-5|TRBV7-2|few
TGTGCCAGCAGCTTAACCCGGGACAGCAATCAGCCCCAGCATTTT
CASSLTRDSNQPQHF
>TRBD1|TRBJ2-3|TRBV5-6|NA
TGTGCCAGCAGCCAGGGGGTTTACACAGATACGCAGTATTTT
CASSQGVYTDTQYF
>TRBD2|TRBJ2-7|TRBV28|NA
TGTGCCAGCAGAAATAGCGGGAGGGCCCTCCACGAGCAGTACTTC
CASRNSGRALHEQYF
>NA|TRBJ2-3|TRBV7-3|NA
TGTGCCAGCAGCCGAGCAAGAAACACAGATACGCAGTATTTT
CASSRARNTDTQYF
>NA|TRBJ1-4|TRBV12-5|NA
TGTGCTAGTGCCGCAGATACACAGATTAATGAAAAACTGTTTTTT
CASAADTQINEKLFF
>TRBD2|TRBJ2-1|TRBV7-9|few
TGTGCCTACCCCGCTAGGGCTAGCGGGCCGAGCTCCTACAATGAGCAGTTCTTC
CAYPARASGPSSYNEQFF
>NA|TRBJ2-7|TRBV5-6|NA
TGTGCCAGCAGCTTGATTAGCAAAAGCTCCTACGAGCAGTACTTC
CASSLISKSSYEQYF
>TRBD2|TRBJ2-1|TRBV28|NA
TGTGCCAGCAGGCCGGGGCTAGCGGAGATTAATGAGCAGTTCTTC
CASRPGLAEINEQFF
>NA|TRBJ2-3|TRBV24-1|few
TGTGCCACCGGGGTAGGTAGCACAGATACGCAGTATTTT
CATGVGSTDTQYF
>NA|TRBJ2-7|TRBV2|NA
TGTGCCAGCAGTGTGAACAGGGGAGGAGAGCAGTACTTC
CASSVNRGGEQYF
>NA|TRBJ2-7|TRBV10-3|NA
TGTGCCCATGCAGGGGCAAACTACGAGCAGTACTTC
CAHAGANYEQYF
>TRBD1|TRBJ1-4|TRBV6-9|NA
TGTGCCAGCAGTAACTGGACAGGGATAAGCGAAAAACTGTTTTTT
CASSNWTGISEKLFF
>NA|TRBJ2-7|TRBV15|few
TGTGCCACCAGCAGAGATCTGGGACTGAGAACCTACGAGCAGTACTTC
CATSRDLGLRTYEQYF
>NA|TRBJ2-7|TRBV10-3|NA
TGTGCCATCAGTGAGTCGGAGACTTACTCCTACGAGCAGTACTTC
CAISESETYSYEQYF
>TRBD1|TRBJ1-3|TRBV18|NA
TGTGCCAGCTCACATCCGGGACAGGGGAGAGGAAACACCATATATTTT
CASSHPGQGRGNTIYF
>NA|TRBJ1-5|TRBV28|NA
TGTGCCAGCAATGGGTCCGGTCAGCCCCAGCATTTT
CASNGSGQPQHF
>NA|TRBJ2-7|TRBV28|few
TGTGCCAGCAAGGGACAAACCTACGAGCAGTACTTC
CASKGQTYEQYF
>NA|TRBJ2-7|TRBV4-1|NA
TGCGCCAGCAGCCAAGAGCCAGGGGCCTACGAGCAGTACTTC
CASSQEPGAYEQYF
>NA|TRBJ2-5|TRBV28|NA
TGTGCCAGCAGTTTAGCCCGGCGCGGGAAGGAGACCCAGTACTTC
CASSLARRGKETQYF
>TRBD1|TRBJ1-1|TRBV5-1|NA
TGCGCCAGCAGCCCGGACAGGGCGAACACTGAAGCTTTCTTT
CASSPDRANTEAFF
>TRBD1|TRBJ2-1|TRBV7-8|once
TGTGCCAGCAGCTGGGGGACAGTCCGGGCTAATGAGCAGTTCTTC
CASSWGTVRANEQFF
>NA|TRBJ1-5|TRBV2|NA
TGTGCCAGCAGTGAAATGCAGGGGACCAATCAGCCCCAGCATTTT
CASSEMQGTNQPQHF
>NA|TRBJ2-1|TRBV7-6|NA
TGTGCCAGCAGCTCGGACTTCCGCCTGAATGAGCAGTTCTTC
CASSSDFRLNEQFF
>NA|TRBJ2-1|TRBV2|NA
TGTGCCAGCAGGGGGGCACAGAGCTCCTACAATGAGCAGTTCTTC
CASRGAQSSYNEQFF
>NA|TRBJ2-7|TRBV7-9|NA
TGTGCCAGCAGCCCCGGGCCCCCCTACGAGCAGTACTTC
CASSPGPPYEQYF
>NA|TRBJ1-3|TRBV5-6|NA
TGTGCCAGCAGCTTCCCCGACAGTCGCTCTGGAAACACCATATATTTT
CASSFPDSRSGNTIYF
>TRBD2|TRBJ2-7|TRBV7-8|once
TGTGCCAGCAGCCTCACGGGGGGAGGGAGGGTCTACGAGCAGTACTTC
CASSLTGGGRVYEQYF
>TRBD1|TRBJ1-6|TRBV5-4|NA
TGTGCCAGCAGCTTGGACAGGGGTCATTCACCCCTCCACTTT
CASSLDRGHSPLHF
>NA|TRBJ2-2|TRBV2|NA
TGTGCCAGTGCTGGGGCAGACACCGGGGAGCTGTTTTTT
CASAGADTGELFF
>TRBD2|TRBJ2-1|TRBV7-6|once
TGTGCCAGCAGCTTAGCTGTGGAGTGGGCTAGCGGGAGCAATGAGCAGTTCTTC
CASSLAVEWASGSNEQFF